The entry below gives a single TCR beta chain sequence along with its context. The antigen is unknown. The time point here: baseline pretreatment blood. The treatment is: 15 Gy SBRT to primary tumor, nephrectomy 4 weeks later. After SBRT, blood was collected at 2 and 4 weeks, plus baseline. Method: immunoSEQ multiplex PCR; TCRdb's copy keeps in-frame clones and lacks some. The repertoire holds approximately 140,000 clones, with over 65% as singletons. This CDR3 is built from 15 residues. The germline CDR1 and CDR2 sequences are SGHDT and YYEEEE. V lost 2 bases, J lost 0 bases, and 4 bases stayed unmatched. This entry belongs to a study of radiation and T cells in renal cell carcinoma. Study-level points and caveats: In blood, top tumor clones expanded by 2 weeks, shrinking by 4. Pretreatment tumor biopsies were lacking, so baseline clonotypes are unknown.

This specimen was blood, taken from a patient whose treatment included radiotherapy and nephrectomy. The sequence came from a woman in her 50s with renal cell carcinoma. The chain employs TRBV5-6 and TRBJ2-7; TRBD1 matches at 8 bases. The CDR3 DNA reads TGTGCCAGCAGCTTAAGACAGGGGATCTCCTACGAGCAGTACTTC. It specifies CASSLRQGISYEQYF.